Sequencing of this T cell receptor beta chain was carried out in a study of shared clonotypes between healthy human individuals. Study-wide context: Per donor, three plates held CD4 naive cells, three held CD4 memory, two held CD8 naive and one held CD8 memory.

Regarding this clone: Antigen: not known. The same CDR3 also results from other DNA sequences found in this sample.

It was across several immunoSEQ plates that each subset's genomic DNA was evenly split. The assay was immunoSEQ multiplex PCR, and TCRdb's table has in-frame clones only and misses some. The table lists almost 750,000 clones, 55% to 75% of them singletons. Points from the study as a whole: Naive CD4 clonotype sharing across a few donors was approximately 5%.

The CDR3 covers 11 residues. V was shortened by 2 bases and J by 7 bases, with 4 bases between the two germline ends. CDR1 SGHRS and CDR2 YFSETQ come from the germline V gene. This TCR was recovered from a woman aged 25 to 45 in good health. The chain joins TRBV5-1 to TRBJ2-1, with no clear D. The sequenced sample was memory CD4+ T cells sorted from blood. This sample's subset: CD45RA-negative fraction. CDR3: CASSFLNEQFF. The CDR3, as DNA: TGCGCCAGCAGCTTCTTGAATGAGCAGTTCTTC.